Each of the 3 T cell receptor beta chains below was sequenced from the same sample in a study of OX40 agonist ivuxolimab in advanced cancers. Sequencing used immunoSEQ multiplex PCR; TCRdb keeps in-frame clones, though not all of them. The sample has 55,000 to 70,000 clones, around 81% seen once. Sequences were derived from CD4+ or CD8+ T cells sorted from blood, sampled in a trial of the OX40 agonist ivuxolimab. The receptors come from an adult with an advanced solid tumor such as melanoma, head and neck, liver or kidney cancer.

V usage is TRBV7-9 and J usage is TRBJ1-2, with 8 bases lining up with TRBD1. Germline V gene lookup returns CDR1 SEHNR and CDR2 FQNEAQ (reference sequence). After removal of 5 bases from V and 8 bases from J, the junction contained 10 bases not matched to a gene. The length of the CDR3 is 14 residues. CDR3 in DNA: TGTGCCAGCAGCCTAATGACAGGGGATGGAGGCTACACCTTC. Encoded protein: CASSLMTGDGGYTF.

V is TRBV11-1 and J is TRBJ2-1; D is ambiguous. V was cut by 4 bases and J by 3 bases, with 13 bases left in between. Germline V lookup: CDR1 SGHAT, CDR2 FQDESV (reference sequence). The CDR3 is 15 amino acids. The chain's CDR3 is CASSYNFGFYNEQFF. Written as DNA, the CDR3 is TGTGCCAGCAGCTACAACTTCGGTTTCTACAATGAGCAGTTCTTC.

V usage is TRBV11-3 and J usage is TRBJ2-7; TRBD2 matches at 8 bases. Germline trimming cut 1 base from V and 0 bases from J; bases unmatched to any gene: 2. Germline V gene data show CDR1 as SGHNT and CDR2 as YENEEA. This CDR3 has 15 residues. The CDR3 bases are TGTGCCAGCAGCTTAGGGCTAGCGGGCTCCTACGAGCAGTACTTC. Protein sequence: CASSLGLAGSYEQYF.